The clone carrying this TCR beta chain was detected only once. Germline V gene data show CDR1 as SGHTA and CDR2 as FQGNSA. CDR3 size: 15 residues. V was clipped by 5 bases and J by 7 bases, with 20 bases between them. This entry belongs to a study of regulatory dendritic cells for organ transplantation. Clones were read by immunoSEQ multiplex PCR, and TCRdb kept only the in-frame ones, dropping some. The table has fewer than 40,000 clones, 75% to 95% seen once. The origin of this receptor is a human donor in good health. Material: naive CD8+ T cells from blood. Described subset: CD45RA+ naive T cells. The genes are TRBV7-2 and TRBJ1-2; TRBD1 is a possible D gene (6 bases). CDR3 in DNA: TGTGCCAGCAGCGCCGATCGGGGGGCTAGGGCTGGCTACACCTTC. Protein: CASSADRGARAGYTF.